Each of the 11 T cell receptor beta chains below was sequenced from the same sample in a study of T cells in Graves' hyperthyroidism and ophthalmopathy. What was amplified from RNA transcripts were TCR beta CDR3 regions. Using the HTBI primer set, a first-round RT-PCR was run on the TCR CDR3. TCRdb used MiXCR to reprocess the multiplex PCR reads, holding one entry per CDR3 protein. Of some 770,000 distinct CDR3 sequences listed, roughly 17% are singletons. The sequencing sample was made of blood. These receptors came from a man younger than 30 with Graves' hyperthyroidism.

This clonotype was detected ten times or more. This chain connects TRBV7-9 to TRBJ1-1; D gene ambiguous. The V gene lost 1 base and the J gene lost 3 bases, with 12 bases spanning the gap. There are 15 residues in the CDR3. From germline, CDR1 is SEHNR and CDR2 FQNEAQ (reference sequence). CDR3: CASSLGRGTDTEAFF. In DNA form, the CDR3 reads TGTGCCAGCAGCTTAGGGCGGGGAACGGACACTGAAGCTTTCTTT.

This clonotype occurred a few times. The chain uses TRBV5-1 and TRBJ2-1, with 14 nucleotides matching TRBD2. In germline, CDR1 is SGHRS, CDR2 YFSETQ. CDR3 size: 17 residues. Trimming removed 3 bases from V and 9 bases from J; junction bases left unmatched: 11. In nucleotides, the CDR3 is TGCGCCAGCAGCTCCCAGCCGGGACTAGCGGGAGAGGGTGAGCAGTTCTTC. It encodes CASSSQPGLAGEGEQFF. The full variable domain, in which reference TRBV5-1 and TRBJ2-1 provide the parts outside the CDR3, is KAGVTQTPRYLIKTRGQQVTLSCSPISGHRSVSWYQQTPGQGLQFLFEYFSETQRNKGNFPGRFSGRQFSNSRSEMNVSTLELGDSALYLCASSSQPGLAGEGEQFFGPGTRLTVL.

This clonotype was counted ten times or more. The gene calls are TRBV28 and TRBJ2-7; the D gene is possibly TRBD1 (6 bases). The germline V gene has CDR1 MDHEN and CDR2 SYDVKM. The CDR3 runs 12 residues. The V end was cut by 8 bases, the J end by 4 bases, with 12 bases between. Written as DNA, the CDR3 is TGTGCCAGCGGGACAATGGTTTACGAGCAGTACTTC. Amino acids: CASGTMVYEQYF.

This sequence joins TRBV7-9 and TRBJ1-4; 9 nucleotides agree with TRBD1. Germline values: CDR1 SEHNR, CDR2 FQNEAQ (reference sequence). The V segment lost 5 bases and the J segment 11 bases; nucleotides outside the gene matches: 12. This CDR3 spans 15 amino acids. The CDR3 coding sequence is TGTGCCAGCAGCCCCAACACGGGACAGGGCACGAAACTGTTTTTT. Its translation is CASSPNTGQGTKLFF.

This clonotype appeared a few times. The chain has TRBV9 and TRBJ2-1; D not certain. The germline gives CDR1 SGDLS, CDR2 YYNGEE. The CDR3 totals 16 residues. Trimming took 4 bases from V and 5 from J, leaving 19 bases between them. The CDR3 spells CASSSPPVSLHNEQFF. The CDR3 coding sequence is TGTGCCAGCAGCTCACCCCCAGTGTCACTCCACAATGAGCAGTTCTTC.

At least ten counts were recorded for this clonotype. CDR3 sequence reads: CASSEYLAGYHRELFF. The CDR3 bases are TGTGCCAGCAGTGAATACCTAGCGGGATACCACCGGGAGCTGTTTTTT. V is TRBV2 and J is TRBJ2-2; TRBD2 agrees at 9 bases. Germline-derived CDR1 and CDR2 are SNHLY and FYNNEI. V was pared by 2 bases and J by 9 bases, with 10 bases of the junction left unmatched. The CDR3 spans 16 residues.

This chain joins TRBV5-1 and TRBJ2-6; D unclear. Germline CDR1 and CDR2: SGHRS and YFSETQ. There are 15 residues in the CDR3. V was clipped by 6 bases and J by 3 bases, with 13 bases between them. The CDR3 DNA follows: TGCGCCAGCACCCCTTGGGCTGATGGGGCCAACGTCCTGACTTTC. Translation: CASTPWADGANVLTF. Based on the CDR3 plus reference TRBV5-1 and TRBJ2-6, the full variable domain is KAGVTQTPRYLIKTRGQQVTLSCSPISGHRSVSWYQQTPGQGLQFLFEYFSETQRNKGNFPGRFSGRQFSNSRSEMNVSTLELGDSALYLCASTPWADGANVLTFGAGSRLTVL.

This clonotype was counted ten times or more. The gene calls are TRBV28 and TRBJ2-7, with a weak D call TRBD2 (5 bases). Deletions cut 10 bases from V and 3 bases from J, with 22 bases between. CDR1 is MDHEN, CDR2 SYDVKM, per germline. This CDR3 contains 15 residues. CDR3 region: CATLTRGRALYEQYF. In nucleotides, the CDR3 is TGTGCCACCCTAACCAGAGGGCGAGCCCTCTACGAGCAGTACTTC.

At least ten counts were recorded for this clonotype. The rearrangement links TRBV2 to TRBJ2-3; 7 bases line up with TRBD2. This CDR3 is 18 amino acids long. Germline lookup yields CDR1 SNHLY and CDR2 FYNNEI. J was trimmed by 0 bases and V by 3 bases; bases with no gene match: 12. CDR3 residues: CASSDGFTLAVSTDTQYF. CDR3 in DNA: TGTGCCAGCAGTGACGGTTTTACGCTAGCGGTGAGCACAGATACGCAGTATTTT.

This chain uses TRBV28 with TRBJ2-6; the match to TRBD1 covers 9 bases. Germline CDR1 is MDHEN and CDR2 is SYDVKM. The CDR3 runs to 18 residues. V was clipped by 4 bases and J by 4 bases; unmatched bases: 11. The CDR3, as DNA: TGTGCCAGCAGTTCCAGAAACAGGGGGCGCGCCGGGGCCAACGTCCTGACTTTC. Amino acids: CASSSRNRGRAGANVLTF.

This clonotype was detected a few times. The chain employs TRBV20-1 and TRBJ2-2; unclear D gene. Germline V gene sequence: CDR1 DFQATT, CDR2 SNEGSKA (reference sequence). The CDR3 runs 15 residues. Trimming shortened V by 5 bases and J by 2 bases, and 15 bases separated the two germline ends. The DNA of the CDR3 is TGCAGTGCTGAAGGTTCCGCGCTTAACACCGGGGAGCTGTTTTTT. It specifies CSAEGSALNTGELFF.